This T cell receptor beta chain was retrieved from a study of cytomegalovirus exposure and HLA in healthy donors. Sequencing used immunoSEQ multiplex PCR; TCRdb keeps in-frame clones, though not all of them. The sample lists about 110,000 clones; approximately 95% were seen once. The germline CDR1 and CDR2 sequences are SGHTA and FQGNSA. The CDR3 is 16 residues long. The V end lost 2 bases, the J end lost 1 base, and 14 bases lay between the germline ends. Source material: PBMCs. The sequence was obtained from a woman aged 18-29 years in good health and CMV-seronegative. The chain combines TRBV7-2 with TRBJ1-1; tentative D call: TRBD1 (5 bases). CDR3 sequence: CASSLRAGQSNTEAFF. In DNA form, the CDR3 reads TGTGCCAGCAGCTTACGGGCAGGACAATCGAACACTGAAGCTTTCTTT.